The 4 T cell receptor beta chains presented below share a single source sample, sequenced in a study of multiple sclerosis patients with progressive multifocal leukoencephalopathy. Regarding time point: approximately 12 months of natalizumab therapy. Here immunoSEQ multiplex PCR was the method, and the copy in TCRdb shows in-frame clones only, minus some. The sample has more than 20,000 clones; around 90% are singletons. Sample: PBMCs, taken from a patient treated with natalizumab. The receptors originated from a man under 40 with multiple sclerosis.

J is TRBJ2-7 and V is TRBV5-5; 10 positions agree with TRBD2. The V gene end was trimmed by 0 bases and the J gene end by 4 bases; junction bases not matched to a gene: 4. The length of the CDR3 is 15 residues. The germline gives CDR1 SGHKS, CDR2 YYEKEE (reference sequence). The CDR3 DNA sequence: TGTGCCAGCAGCTTGGAGGGGACTAGCGTTTACGAGCAGTACTTC. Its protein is CASSLEGTSVYEQYF.

CDR3 protein: CASTSQGPSSGNTIYF. CDR3 DNA: TGTGCCAGTACCTCACAGGGACCATCCTCTGGAAACACCATATATTTT. The chain carries TRBV19 and TRBJ1-3; D may be TRBD1 (6 bases). Germline V lookup: CDR1 LNHDA, CDR2 SQIVND (reference sequence). The ends were cut back, 7 bases at V and 0 bases at J, with 16 bases in the middle. This CDR3 contains 16 residues. Supplemented by reference TRBV19 and TRBJ1-3, the full variable domain reads DGGITQSPKYLFRKEGQNVTLSCEQNLNHDAMYWYRQDPGQGLRLIYYSQIVNDFQKGDIAEGYSVSREKKESFPLTVTSAQKNPTAFYLCASTSQGPSSGNTIYFGEGSWLTVV.

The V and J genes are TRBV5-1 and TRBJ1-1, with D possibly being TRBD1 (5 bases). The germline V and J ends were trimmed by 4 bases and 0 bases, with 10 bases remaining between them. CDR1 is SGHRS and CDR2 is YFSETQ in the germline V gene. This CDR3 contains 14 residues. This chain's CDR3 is CASSPRTLNTEAFF. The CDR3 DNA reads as TGCGCCAGCAGCCCCCGGACACTGAACACTGAAGCTTTCTTT.

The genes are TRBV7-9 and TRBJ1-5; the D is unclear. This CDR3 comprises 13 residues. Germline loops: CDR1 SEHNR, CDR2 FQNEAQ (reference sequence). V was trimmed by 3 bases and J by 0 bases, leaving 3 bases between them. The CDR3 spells CASSLDSNQPQHF. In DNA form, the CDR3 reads TGTGCCAGCAGCTTGGATAGCAATCAGCCCCAGCATTTT.